The 2 T cell receptor beta chains below all came from one sample that was sequenced in a study of blood T cell repertoires in COVID-19. The assay was immunoSEQ multiplex PCR, and TCRdb's table has in-frame clones only and misses some. The table lists some 200,000 clones, around 80% of them singletons. The sample consisted of peripheral blood. Receptor source: a woman aged 70-85 years with acute or convalescent COVID-19.

The chain combines TRBV2 with TRBJ1-6; no clear D gene. CDR3 length: 13 amino acids. Germline V gives CDR1 SNHLY, CDR2 FYNNEI. The V end was cut by 5 bases, the J end by 13 bases, with 15 bases between. CDR3 residues: CASSSESGAPLHF. CDR3 nucleotides: TGTGCCAGCAGTTCTGAGTCGGGAGCGCCCCTCCACTTT.

The V gene is TRBV19, the J gene TRBJ2-7, with D tentatively TRBD2 (6 bases). This CDR3 comprises 16 residues. Trimming removed 6 bases from V and 0 bases from J, with 18 bases in between. The germline CDR1 and CDR2 sequences are LNHDA and SQIVND (reference sequence). Here the CDR3 reads CASRPSLRGSSYEQYF. DNA for the CDR3: TGTGCCAGTAGACCCTCGCTTCGGGGGAGCTCCTACGAGCAGTACTTC.